This is a list of T cell receptor beta chains from one sample in a study of cytomegalovirus exposure and HLA in healthy donors. Profiled with immunoSEQ multiplex PCR; TCRdb holds only in-frame clones, not every one. The sample holds 180,000 or so clones, roughly 80% seen once. The sequencing sample was made of PBMCs. The receptors shown here come from a man aged 35 to 55 in good health and CMV-seronegative. Each CDR3 is given without its conserved first and last residue. The order of the fields is V gene, CDR3 protein.

>TRBV4-3
ASSQGWAAGDRTDTQY
>TRBV7-2
ASRLSEVAGTGELF
>TRBV6-1
ASSASGNTGELF
>TRBV2
ASSYRGPNEKLF
>TRBV30
AWRGTQNYGYT
>TRBV28
ASSSGTGELF
>TRBV7-2
ASQLAGVRETQY
>TRBV4-3
ASSQDHGDRDEQY
>TRBV19
ASSIDLGSEQF
>TRBV28
ASTVERELNEQF
>TRBV27
ASSFGGYYGYT
>TRBV4-2
ASSPSTSGRHEQY
>TRBV28
ASRPSGTNTGELF
>TRBV30
AWNSPDSSGNTIY
>TRBV7-8
ASSPRPGTGGGGETQY
>TRBV9
ASSGYSRNEQF
>TRBV19
ASSLETGYQETQY
>TRBV18
ASSLQDTNQPQH
>TRBV18
ASSPGQGTGNEQF
>TRBV19
ASSIRGTSYEQY
>TRBV5-4
ASEGRAGGVETQY
>TRBV9
ASSVGGGEGSEQY
>TRBV7-6
ASSPSGGVATDTQY